Below are 26 T cell receptor beta chains sequenced from a single sample in a study of T cell responses to AZD1222 COVID-19 vaccine. Repertoires were generated with immunoSEQ multiplex PCR, while TCRdb's copy carries only in-frame clones and drops some. The repertoire includes roughly 150,000 clones, over 75% of them detected once, and 1.5% to 2% sits in the top ten. Specimen: peripheral blood, collected on day 0 of AZD1222 vaccination. The source of these receptors is an adult in good health.

V usage is TRBV21-1 and J usage is TRBJ2-7. TRBV21-1 is marked as a pseudogene. The CDR3 is 18 amino acids. The CDR3, as DNA: TGTGCCAGCAGCAAAGCGCTTTTTTTAGGACGGCCCGGCTACGAGCAGTACTTC. Translating it yields CASSKALFLGRPGYEQYF.

The chain uses TRBV7-3 and TRBJ2-3; TRBD2 matches at 14 bases. V lost 4 bases and J lost 4; bases outside the gene matches: 4. This CDR3 region has 16 residues. Germline CDR1 is SGHTA and CDR2 is FQGTGA. CDR3 loop: CASSSGTSGSADTQYF. CDR3 nucleotides: TGTGCCAGCAGCTCAGGGACTAGCGGGAGTGCAGATACGCAGTATTTT.

V is TRBV4-3 and J is TRBJ2-7; tentative D call: TRBD2 (6 bases). The CDR3 is 14 residues long. Germline V gene lookup returns CDR1 LGHNA and CDR2 YSLEER. Trimming removed 4 bases from V and 3 bases from J, with 13 bases in between. For the CDR3, the DNA is TGCGCCAGCAGCCCAGTCCCGGGAGACTACGAGCAGTACTTC. Its protein is CASSPVPGDYEQYF.

For the CDR3, the DNA is TGCGCCAGCAGCCAAGTTATAGCGGGGGTCACAGATACGCAGTATTTT. Translated, it gives CASSQVIAGVTDTQYF. V and J are TRBV4-3 and TRBJ2-3, with 9 bases aligning to TRBD2. Losses at the gene ends were 1 base for V and 2 bases for J; bases not matched to a gene: 4. The CDR3 is 16 residues long. In germline, CDR1 is LGHNA, CDR2 YSLEER.

The genes are TRBV11-2 and TRBJ2-3; tentative D call: TRBD2 (6 bases). In germline, CDR1 is SGHAT, CDR2 FQNNGV. This CDR3 is built from 15 residues. Trimming removed 1 base at V and 1 base at J, with 9 bases between. CDR3 sequence: CASSLGPGGTDTQYF. Written as DNA, the CDR3 is TGTGCCAGCAGCTTAGGACCGGGGGGCACAGATACGCAGTATTTT.

The V call is TRBV3-1 (or the pseudogene TRBV3-2), the J call TRBJ2-3, with 7 bases aligning to TRBD1. Per germline, CDR1 LGHDT and CDR2 YNNKEL (reference sequence). The CDR3 spans 16 residues. With V trimmed by 0 bases and J by 2 bases, 5 bases remained unmatched. In nucleotides, the CDR3 is TGTGCCAGCAGCCAAGACCGGACAGGCCTCACAGATACGCAGTATTTT. The encoded protein is CASSQDRTGLTDTQYF.

This clone was counted once. The CDR3 coding sequence is TGCGCCAGCAGCTTGGGTCTAGCGGGAGGGATCGGGGGTGAGCAGTACTTC. Protein: CASSLGLAGGIGGEQYF. The rearrangement links TRBV5-1 to TRBJ2-7, with 12 bases aligning to TRBD2. Losses at the gene ends were 0 bases for V and 7 bases for J; bases not matched to a gene: 11. CDR3 length: 17 residues. Germline lookup yields CDR1 SGHRS and CDR2 YFSETQ.

V usage is TRBV19 and J usage is TRBJ2-2; 8 positions match TRBD2. In germline, CDR1 is LNHDA, CDR2 SQIVND (reference sequence). V shed 7 bases, J shed 2 bases, and the junction held 15 bases outside the gene matches. The CDR3 sequence is 18 residues long. The CDR3 bases are TGTGCCAGTATTTCCAGGGTTGACAGCGGGAGAAACACCGGGGAGCTGTTTTTT. Its translation is CASISRVDSGRNTGELFF.

V gene TRBV24-1 combines with J gene TRBJ1-5, with no clear D. Trimming took off 3 bases at V and 0 bases at J, with 11 bases between the two ends. The germline gives CDR1 KGHDR, CDR2 SFDVKD. This CDR3 is built from 16 residues. CDR3 sequence reads: CATSDPLSSSNQPQHF. The CDR3 nucleotides are TGTGCCACCAGTGATCCCCTTTCGAGTAGCAATCAGCCCCAGCATTTT.

This chain links TRBV12-3 or TRBV12-4 with TRBJ1-2; D remains ambiguous. V lost 2 bases to trimming and J lost 7 bases, with 11 bases between them. The CDR3 is 13 residues long. CDR3 protein: CASSLPGEVGYTF. CDR3 coding DNA: TGTGCCAGCAGTTTACCCGGGGAGGTTGGCTACACCTTC.

The chain uses TRBV7-2 and TRBJ1-3, with D unresolved. V lost 3 bases and J 0 bases, leaving 6 bases between the germline ends. The CDR3 sequence is 14 residues long. Germline-derived CDR1 and CDR2 are SGHTA and FQGNSA. CDR3 residues: CASSFLDSGNTIYF. The CDR3 nucleotides read TGTGCCAGCAGCTTTCTTGACTCTGGAAACACCATATATTTT.

The J gene is TRBJ1-4, the V gene TRBV27; tentatively, D is TRBD1 (5 bases). V was cut by 2 bases and J by 10 bases, with 5 bases left in between. CDR3 length: 11 residues. Germline assignment: CDR1 MNHEY and CDR2 SMNVEV (reference sequence). The CDR3 loop reads CASSLGGKLFF. The CDR3 nucleotides are TGTGCCAGCAGTTTAGGGGGAAAACTGTTTTTT.

The V call is TRBV11-2, the J call TRBJ2-1; TRBD1 matches 8 bases. Germline loops: CDR1 SGHAT, CDR2 FQNNGV. The V and J ends lost 5 bases and 7 bases, in that order; junction bases with no gene match: 10. This CDR3 is 15 amino acids long. This CDR3 reads CASSTRTGNLNEQFF. Written as DNA, the CDR3 is TGTGCCAGCAGCACGCGGACAGGGAATTTGAATGAGCAGTTCTTC. Variable domain in full (rest from reference TRBV11-2 and TRBJ2-1): EAGVAQSPRYKIIEKRQSVAFWCNPISGHATLYWYQQILGQGPKLLIQFQNNGVVDDSQLPKDRFSAERLKGVDSTLKIQPAKLEDSAVYLCASSTRTGNLNEQFFGPGTRLTVL.

This clone has a handful of counts. This chain connects TRBV7-2 to TRBJ2-2, with 8 bases lining up with TRBD2. CDR3 length: 14 amino acids. The V gene end was trimmed by 8 bases and the J gene end by 7 bases; junction bases not matched to a gene: 9. Germline CDR1 is SGHTA and CDR2 is FQGNSA. The CDR3 DNA reads as TGTGCCAGCCAGGAAGCGGGAGCCGGCGGGGAGCTGTTTTTT. Protein: CASQEAGAGGELFF.

J is TRBJ1-1 and V is TRBV7-2; 7 bases agree with TRBD1. The CDR3 runs to 12 residues. The junction had 5 bases not matched to a gene; V was cut back by 5 bases and J by 8 bases. Germline V gene data show CDR1 as SGHTA and CDR2 as FQGNSA. This CDR3 reads CASSRGGQEAFF. The CDR3 nucleotides read TGTGCCAGCAGCCGAGGGGGACAGGAAGCTTTCTTT.

The J gene is TRBJ2-2, the V gene TRBV5-1, with 12 bases aligning to TRBD2. Germline CDR1 reads SGHRS; CDR2 reads YFSETQ. J gave up 2 bases and V 3 bases, and 11 bases lay outside the gene matches. The CDR3 is made up of 19 amino acids. The CDR3 bases are TGCGCCAGCAGCTCCCATCCTTCTAGCGGGAGGGACAACACCGGGGAGCTGTTTTTT. Amino acid sequence: CASSSHPSSGRDNTGELFF.

The V and J genes are TRBV28 and TRBJ2-1, with TRBD2 matching 16 bases. V shed 5 bases, J shed 8 bases, and the junction held 15 bases outside the gene matches. This CDR3 has 19 residues. In germline, CDR1 is MDHEN, CDR2 SYDVKM. The CDR3 loop reads CASSPGGTSGRATPDEQFF. In DNA form, the CDR3 reads TGTGCCAGCAGTCCAGGGGGGACTAGCGGGAGGGCAACACCGGATGAGCAGTTCTTC.

The chain uses TRBV7-8 and TRBJ2-7; TRBD1 agrees at 7 bases. V was clipped by 1 base and J by 0 bases; unmatched bases: 12. Per germline, CDR1 SGHVS and CDR2 FQNEAQ. This CDR3 comprises 18 residues. CDR3 in DNA: TGTGCCAGCAGCTTAGGGAGGAATGGACAGGTTAGCTCCTACGAGCAGTACTTC. This translates into CASSLGRNGQVSSYEQYF.

This chain uses TRBV3-1 (or the pseudogene TRBV3-2) with TRBJ2-2, with D unresolved. Between the trimmed V and J ends, which lost 2 bases and 4 bases, there was a span of 8 bases. The germline V gene has CDR1 LGHDT and CDR2 YNNKEL (reference sequence). This CDR3 is built from 14 residues. The CDR3 sequence is CASSQPDGTGELFF. DNA for the CDR3: TGTGCCAGCAGCCAACCGGACGGCACCGGGGAGCTGTTTTTT.

The chain combines TRBV28 with TRBJ1-2, with D possibly TRBD1 on 6 matching bases. The CDR3 covers 12 residues. V was pared by 11 bases and J by 4 bases, with 14 bases between. Germline V gives CDR1 MDHEN, CDR2 SYDVKM. The CDR3 DNA follows: TGTGCCCTAAGGGGGGCCGGCTATGGCTACACCTTC. This codes for CALRGAGYGYTF.

This chain uses TRBV19 with TRBJ2-1; D unclear. Trimming took off 5 bases at V and 7 bases at J, with 12 bases between the two ends. Looked up from germline, CDR1 is LNHDA and CDR2 is SQIVND (reference sequence). This CDR3 contains 13 residues. The CDR3, as DNA: TGTGCCAGTAGTGCCCCCCCCGGTAATGAGCAGTTCTTC. Its protein is CASSAPPGNEQFF.

V is TRBV28 and J is TRBJ2-7; no firm D call. CDR3 length equals 13 residues. Looked up from germline, CDR1 is MDHEN and CDR2 is SYDVKM. V gave up 3 bases and J gave up 0 bases, with 6 bases separating them. The CDR3 spells CASSFGSSYEQYF. In DNA form, the CDR3 reads TGTGCCAGCAGTTTTGGCAGCTCCTACGAGCAGTACTTC. The full variable domain, in which reference TRBV28 and TRBJ2-7 provide the parts outside the CDR3, is DVKVTQSSRYLVKRTGEKVFLECVQDMDHENMFWYRQDPGLGLRLIYFSYDVKMKEKGDIPEGYSVSREKKERFSLILESASTNQTSMYLCASSFGSSYEQYFGPGTRLTVT.

V and J are TRBV2 and TRBJ1-6; maybe TRBD1 (5 bases). Germline V gene data show CDR1 as SNHLY and CDR2 as FYNNEI. The ends were cut back, 3 bases at V and 6 bases at J, with 9 bases in the middle. CDR3 length: 14 amino acids. The CDR3 nucleotides read TGTGCCAGCAGTGACACAGGAAGTAATTCACCCCTCCACTTT. It encodes CASSDTGSNSPLHF.

V usage is TRBV9 and J usage is TRBJ2-1; D remains unclear. Germline CDR1 is SGDLS and CDR2 is YYNGEE. V was pared by 1 base and J by 3 bases, with 8 bases between. CDR3 length: 14 amino acids. The CDR3 nucleotides read TGTGCCAGCAGCGTATCACTTAACTACAATGAGCAGTTCTTC. It specifies CASSVSLNYNEQFF.

V gene TRBV27 combines with J gene TRBJ1-3, with D uncertain. Germline V lookup: CDR1 MNHEY, CDR2 SMNVEV (reference sequence). The CDR3 consists of 17 residues. The V end was cut by 5 bases, the J end by 1 base, with 18 bases between. The CDR3 nucleotides are TGTGCCAGCAGTCCCCTATATGAGGGCCCTTCTGGAAACACCATATATTTT. Amino acids: CASSPLYEGPSGNTIYF.

This clone came up a few times. The rearrangement uses TRBV2 and TRBJ1-1; 8 nucleotides align to TRBD1. J gave up 0 bases and V 2 bases, and 5 bases lay outside the gene matches. CDR1 is SNHLY, CDR2 FYNNEI, per germline. The CDR3 spans 16 residues. CDR3: CASSERRQGMNTEAFF. CDR3 in DNA: TGTGCCAGCAGTGAACGCAGACAGGGGATGAACACTGAAGCTTTCTTT. The full variable domain, rest sourced from reference TRBV2 and TRBJ1-1, is EPEVTQTPSHQVTQMGQEVILRCVPISNHLYFYWYRQILGQKVEFLVSFYNNEISEKSEIFDDQFSVERPDGSNFTLKIRSTKLEDSAMYFCASSERRQGMNTEAFFGQGTRLTVV.